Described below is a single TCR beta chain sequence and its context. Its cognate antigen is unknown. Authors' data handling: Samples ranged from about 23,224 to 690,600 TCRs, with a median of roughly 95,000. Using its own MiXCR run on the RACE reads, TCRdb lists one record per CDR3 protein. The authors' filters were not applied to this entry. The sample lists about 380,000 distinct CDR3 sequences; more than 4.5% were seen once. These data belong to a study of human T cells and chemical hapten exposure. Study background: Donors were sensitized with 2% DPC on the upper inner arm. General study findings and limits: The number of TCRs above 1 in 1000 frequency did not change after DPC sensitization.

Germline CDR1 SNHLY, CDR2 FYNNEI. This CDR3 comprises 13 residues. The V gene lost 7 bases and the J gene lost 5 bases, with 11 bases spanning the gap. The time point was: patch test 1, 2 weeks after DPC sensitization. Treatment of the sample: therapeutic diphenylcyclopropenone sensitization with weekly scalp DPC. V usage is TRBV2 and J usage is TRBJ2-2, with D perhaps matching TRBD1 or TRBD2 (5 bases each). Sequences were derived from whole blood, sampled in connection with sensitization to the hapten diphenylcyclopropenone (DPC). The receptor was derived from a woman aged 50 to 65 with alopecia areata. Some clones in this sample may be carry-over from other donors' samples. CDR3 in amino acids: CASIRGETGELFF. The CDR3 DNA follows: TGTGCCAGCATCAGAGGGGAAACCGGGGAGCTGTTTTTT. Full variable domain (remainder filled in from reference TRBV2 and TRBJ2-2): EPEVTQTPSHQVTQMGQEVILRCVPISNHLYFYWYRQILGQKVEFLVSFYNNEISEKSEIFDDQFSVERPDGSNFTLKIRSTKLEDSAMYFCASIRGETGELFFGEGSRLTVL.